One sample yielded the 23 T cell receptor beta chains listed below, sequenced in a study of cytomegalovirus exposure and HLA in healthy donors. PCR amplification relied on 60 Vbeta primers (plus 13 Jbeta primers). Only in-frame clones appear in the TCRdb table, and some are missing; sequencing was by immunoSEQ multiplex PCR. This specimen shows tens of thousands of clones; the ten leading clones hold about 0.6%. The source material was PBMCs. The receptors were gathered from a middle-aged man in good health and CMV-seronegative.

The chain combines TRBV6-7 with TRBJ2-3, with D uncertain. TRBV6-7 is treated as an ORF (open reading frame) with a function not yet certain. The CDR3 runs 10 residues. Trimming pared 10 bases from V and 14 bases from J, leaving 16 bases between. CDR3 in amino acids: CAITVEFRYF. In DNA form, the CDR3 reads TGTGCCATAACCGTTGAGTTTCGGTATTTT.

The J gene is TRBJ1-6, the V gene TRBV4-1, with D hard to call. The CDR3 has 15 residues. V shed 1 base and J shed 6 bases, with 10 bases lying between them. In germline, CDR1 is MGHRA, CDR2 YSYEKL. The CDR3 coding sequence is TGCGCCAGCAGCCAAGTGGGGAGATTTAATTCACCCCTCCACTTT. Its protein is CASSQVGRFNSPLHF.

The chain recombines TRBV7-9 with TRBJ2-7; possibly TRBD1 for D (6 bases). Between the trimmed V and J ends, which lost 4 bases and 3 bases, there was a span of 13 bases. The CDR3 is 14 amino acids. The germline gives CDR1 SEHNR, CDR2 FQNEAQ (reference sequence). The CDR3 protein is CASSSLTGFYEQYF. The CDR3 coding sequence is TGTGCCAGCAGCTCCCTTACAGGGTTCTACGAGCAGTACTTC.

The chain links TRBV5-1 to TRBJ1-5, with unresolved D. V lost 0 bases and J lost 7, with 8 bases in between. CDR3 length: 13 residues. The germline CDR1 and CDR2 sequences are SGHRS and YFSETQ. The CDR3 bases are TGCGCCAGCAGCTTGGGAGAGAGGCAGCCCCAGCATTTT. Translation gives CASSLGERQPQHF.

The chain uses TRBV28 and TRBJ2-2, with TRBD1 identical over 7 bases. CDR1 MDHEN and CDR2 SYDVKM come from the germline V gene. The V and J ends lost 8 bases and 5 bases, in that order; junction bases with no gene match: 14. The CDR3 is made up of 16 amino acids. In nucleotides, the CDR3 is TGTGCCAGCGGACCCCGGACAGGAATTCTTACCGGGGAGCTGTTTTTT. Translating it yields CASGPRTGILTGELFF.

The CDR3 loop is CATSRDSKYGYTF. The CDR3 nucleotides are TGTGCCACCAGCAGGGACAGCAAATATGGCTACACCTTC. V and J are TRBV15 and TRBJ1-2, with D maybe TRBD1 (6 bases). V was clipped by 3 bases and J by 5 bases, with 10 bases between them. Germline V gene sequence: CDR1 LNHNV, CDR2 YYDKDF (reference sequence). The CDR3 totals 13 residues. The full variable domain, completed using reference TRBV15 and TRBJ1-2, is DAMVIQNPRYQVTQFGKPVTLSCSQTLNHNVMYWYQQKSSQAPKLLFHYYDKDFNNEADTPDNFQSRRPNTSFCFLDIRSPGLGDTAMYLCATSRDSKYGYTFGSGTRLTVV.

V usage is TRBV9 and J usage is TRBJ1-4; 11 bases match TRBD1. Germline loops: CDR1 SGDLS, CDR2 YYNGEE. J was trimmed by 7 bases and V by 3 bases; bases with no gene match: 2. The CDR3 spans 14 residues. CDR3 coding DNA: TGTGCCAGCAGCGCCGGGACAGGGGGTGAAAAACTGTTTTTT. Encoded protein: CASSAGTGGEKLFF.

The chain has TRBV30 and TRBJ2-3; TRBD1 might be the D (5 bases). V lost 5 bases to trimming and J lost 2 bases, with 11 bases between them. This CDR3 has 13 residues. Germline-derived CDR1 and CDR2 are GTSNPN and SVGIG (reference sequence). CDR3 amino acids: CAWSGIFTDTQYF. Written as DNA, the CDR3 is TGTGCCTGGTCAGGGATCTTCACAGATACGCAGTATTTT.

V and J are TRBV28 and TRBJ1-6; the D is unclear. CDR3 length equals 12 residues. V was clipped by 6 bases and J by 7 bases, with 7 bases between them. Germline CDR1 reads MDHEN; CDR2 reads SYDVKM. The CDR3 here is CASSPLNSPLHF. The CDR3 region has the DNA TGTGCCAGCAGCCCTTTGAATTCACCCCTCCACTTT.

The chain carries TRBV30 and TRBJ1-1, with TRBD1 as a possible D gene (5 bases). Trimming stripped 2 bases from V and 1 base from J, with 11 bases between. The CDR3 runs to 14 residues. CDR1 is GTSNPN, CDR2 SVGIG, per germline (reference sequence). The CDR3, as DNA: TGTGCCTGGAGTTCGGGACTGGCGAACACTGAAGCTTTCTTT. Translated, it gives CAWSSGLANTEAFF.

CDR3 in DNA: TGTGCCAGCTCCCCCGACAGGGTAGTTTCCTACGAGCAGTACTTC. Amino acids: CASSPDRVVSYEQYF. The rearrangement uses TRBV18 and TRBJ2-7; 7 nucleotides agree with TRBD1. This CDR3 has 15 amino acids. Trimming at V came to 6 bases and at J to 1 base, leaving 9 bases not matched to a gene. Germline CDR1 is KGHSH and CDR2 is LQKENI.

This chain links TRBV6-6 with TRBJ1-2; no reliable D call. Trimming stripped 1 base from V and 7 bases from J, with 10 bases between. CDR1 and CDR2 from the germline V gene are MNHNY and SVGAGI (reference sequence). This CDR3 comprises 13 residues. This CDR3 reads CASSYFSAGGYTF. The CDR3 nucleotides are TGTGCCAGCAGTTACTTCAGCGCGGGTGGCTACACCTTC.

The V and J genes are TRBV7-9 and TRBJ1-1, with no clear D. Per germline, CDR1 SEHNR and CDR2 FQNEAQ (reference sequence). The CDR3 length is 14 residues. The V end was cut by 1 base, the J end by 4 bases, with 10 bases between. The CDR3 bases are TGTGCCAGCAGCTTAGACAGCTCTGCCACTGAAGCTTTCTTT. Its translation: CASSLDSSATEAFF.

The chain is built from TRBV4-1 and TRBJ1-5; 10 bases map to TRBD1. V was pared by 2 bases and J by 4 bases, with 5 bases of the junction left unmatched. The germline V gene has CDR1 MGHRA and CDR2 YSYEKL. CDR3 length equals 16 residues. CDR3 sequence: CASSQSGQGINQPQHF. The CDR3 bases are TGCGCCAGCAGCCAATCGGGACAGGGGATTAATCAGCCCCAGCATTTT.

V and J are TRBV29-1 and TRBJ1-2; D perhaps matches TRBD1 (5 bases). The CDR3 is made up of 13 amino acids. Per germline, CDR1 SQVTM and CDR2 ANQGSEA. V lost 5 bases to trimming and J lost 1 base, with 11 bases between them. Written as DNA, the CDR3 is TGCAGCGTTAGGGTAGACAGTAACTATGGCTACACCTTC. Translated, it gives CSVRVDSNYGYTF.

The chain carries TRBV2 and TRBJ2-1; 7 bases fit TRBD1. CDR3 size: 12 residues. Losses at the gene ends were 7 bases for V and 7 bases for J; bases not matched to a gene: 4. CDR1 is SNHLY, CDR2 FYNNEI, per germline. Written as DNA, the CDR3 is TGTGCCAGCAAGGAGACAGGGAATGAGCAGTTCTTC. Amino acid sequence: CASKETGNEQFF.

Of note for this clone: The sample has other DNA sequences that encode this CDR3 too. The genes are TRBV2 and TRBJ2-5; weak D call: TRBD1 (6 bases). Germline V lookup: CDR1 SNHLY, CDR2 FYNNEI. Trimming shortened V by 4 bases and J by 1 base, and 13 bases separated the two germline ends. The CDR3 runs 15 residues. CDR3 coding DNA: TGTGCCAGCAGTGTTAGGGGGATTTTCCAAGAGACCCAGTACTTC. Translated, it gives CASSVRGIFQETQYF.

This chain uses TRBV19 with TRBJ1-2; 7 bases align to TRBD1. The CDR3 is made up of 16 amino acids. The V gene's germline CDR1 is LNHDA and CDR2 SQIVND (reference sequence). V trimming: 5 bases; J trimming: 2 bases; junction bases outside the gene matches: 11. DNA for the CDR3: TGTGCCAGTAGTGGCTCACGGACAGGACTCAACTATGGCTACACCTTC. Protein: CASSGSRTGLNYGYTF.

V gene TRBV5-1 combines with J gene TRBJ2-5, with 10 nucleotides matching TRBD2. With V trimmed by 5 bases and J by 1 base, 5 bases remained unmatched. The CDR3 is 15 amino acids. Germline lookup yields CDR1 SGHRS and CDR2 YFSETQ. Written as DNA, the CDR3 is TGCGCCAGCAGTGTCCTAGCGGGGGCCCAAGAGACCCAGTACTTC. This translates into CASSVLAGAQETQYF.

This chain connects TRBV11-2 to TRBJ1-1; D not resolved. The V gene's germline CDR1 is SGHAT and CDR2 FQNNGV. This CDR3 has 17 amino acids. Trimming took off 1 base at V and 0 bases at J, with 15 bases between the two ends. The CDR3 region is CASSLVSLDIMNTEAFF. In DNA, the CDR3 is TGTGCCAGCAGCTTAGTGTCCCTTGACATTATGAACACTGAAGCTTTCTTT. The full variable domain, with the rest looked up from reference TRBV11-2 and TRBJ1-1, is EAGVAQSPRYKIIEKRQSVAFWCNPISGHATLYWYQQILGQGPKLLIQFQNNGVVDDSQLPKDRFSAERLKGVDSTLKIQPAKLEDSAVYLCASSLVSLDIMNTEAFFGQGTRLTVV.

V usage is TRBV7-9 and J usage is TRBJ2-2; TRBD1 is a possible D gene (5 bases). With 5 bases removed from V and 1 base from J, the gap between germline ends came to 17 bases. The CDR3 contains 17 residues. Germline V lookup: CDR1 SEHNR, CDR2 FQNEAQ (reference sequence). The CDR3 loop reads CASSPPARDRNTGELFF. The CDR3 DNA sequence: TGTGCCAGCAGCCCCCCCGCGCGAGACAGGAACACCGGGGAGCTGTTTTTT.

V usage is TRBV28 and J usage is TRBJ1-6; TRBD1 agrees at 9 bases. CDR3 length equals 18 residues. The germline V gene has CDR1 MDHEN and CDR2 SYDVKM. J lost 6 bases, V lost 6 bases, and 15 bases had no gene match. CDR3 DNA sequence: TGTGCCAGCAGGGGGGACAGGGCAATCCTACCCCTTAATTCACCCCTCCACTTT. Amino acids: CASRGDRAILPLNSPLHF.

The J gene is TRBJ1-1, the V gene TRBV5-8; no reliable D call. Germline V gives CDR1 SGHTS, CDR2 YDEGEE. V was shortened by 4 bases and J by 0 bases, with 16 bases between the two germline ends. This CDR3 comprises 16 residues. The CDR3 loop is CASSLGLYEMNTEAFF. DNA for the CDR3: TGTGCCAGCAGCCTGGGTCTGTACGAGATGAACACTGAAGCTTTCTTT.